The clone carrying this T cell receptor beta chain was observed many times. Its antigen is unknown. TCRdb used MiXCR to reprocess the reads, holding one entry per CDR3 protein. The sample holds about 490,000 distinct CDR3 sequences; 15% to 20% are singletons and the top ten take 24%. The germline V gene encodes CDR1 SEHNR and CDR2 FQNEAQ (reference sequence). This CDR3 contains 14 residues. The V and J ends lost 1 base and 6 bases respectively, with 12 bases between them. This sample was included in a study of T cell repertoires in cytomegalovirus infection. Background on the study: Evidence of both CMV infection and a matching HLA type came from public TCR beta signatures.

Study-wide findings and caveats: Of the TCR beta families, the public ones yielded a cumulative frequency that identified carriers of CMV plus the relevant HLA. Clonotype analysis showed dominance of the ex vivo response by HLA-C-restricted CMV-specific TCR beta clonotypes.

Material: CD8+ T cells from PBMCs. This clonotype was obtained from a human donor in good health (CMV status not recorded). Some clones in this sample may be carry-over from other donors' samples. The chain links TRBV7-9 to TRBJ2-5, with D unresolved. The CDR3 sequence is CASSLDPAPKTQYF. CDR3 DNA sequence: TGTGCCAGCAGCTTAGACCCAGCTCCTAAGACCCAGTACTTC.